These 13 T cell receptor beta chains were sequenced from one sample in a study of cytomegalovirus exposure and HLA in healthy donors. PCR primers comprised 60 Vbeta and 13 Jbeta primers. TCRdb's table, derived via immunoSEQ multiplex PCR, lists solely in-frame clones and lacks some. The sample consists of roughly 130,000 clones, over 60% of them appearing once. Sequencing was done on a sample of PBMCs. These receptors all come from a man between 40 and 49 years old in good health and CMV-seronegative.

The rearrangement joins TRBV28 to TRBJ2-1; 11 bases are shared with TRBD2. Looked up from germline, CDR1 is MDHEN and CDR2 is SYDVKM. The CDR3 length is 14 residues. The V and J ends lost 6 bases and 6 bases, in that order; junction bases with no gene match: 4. In DNA form, the CDR3 reads TGTGCCAGCAGCTTTACTAGCGGGAGCAATGAGCAGTTCTTC. Translating it yields CASSFTSGSNEQFF.

The chain uses TRBV6-5 and TRBJ2-2; 7 nucleotides match TRBD1. V shed 6 bases, J shed 3 bases, and the junction held 7 bases outside the gene matches. CDR1 MNHEY and CDR2 SVGAGI come from the germline V gene. The CDR3 contains 15 residues. CDR3 residues: CASSPVQGDTGELFF. The CDR3 DNA reads TGTGCCAGCAGCCCCGTCCAGGGGGACACCGGGGAGCTGTTTTTT.

This chain links TRBV10-2 with TRBJ2-4; TRBD1 is a possible D gene (7 bases). The CDR3 runs to 16 residues. Between the trimmed V and J ends, which lost 2 bases and 3 bases, there was a span of 14 bases. Germline CDR1 is WSHSY and CDR2 is SAAADI. The CDR3 region has the DNA TGCGCCAGCAGTGAGGGAGGGGGCGCTAGCAAAAACATTCAGTACTTC. This encodes CASSEGGGASKNIQYF.

CDR3 DNA sequence: TGTGCCAGTAGTACAGGGCTGGGCTATGGCTACACCTTC. Amino acids: CASSTGLGYGYTF. The chain employs TRBV19 and TRBJ1-2, with D tentatively TRBD1 (5 bases). This CDR3 has 13 residues. V was pared by 4 bases and J by 4 bases, with 10 bases between. The germline V gene encodes CDR1 LNHDA and CDR2 SQIVND (reference sequence). The entire variable domain, with the rest obtained from reference TRBV19 and TRBJ1-2, is as follows: DGGITQSPKYLFRKEGQNVTLSCEQNLNHDAMYWYRQDPGQGLRLIYYSQIVNDFQKGDIAEGYSVSREKKESFPLTVTSAQKNPTAFYLCASSTGLGYGYTFGSGTRLTVV.

V usage is TRBV28 and J usage is TRBJ2-7, with TRBD2 as a possible D gene (7 bases). The CDR3 extends over 18 amino acids. The V end lost 5 bases, the J end lost 0 bases, and 23 bases lay between the germline ends. Germline V gene lookup returns CDR1 MDHEN and CDR2 SYDVKM. The CDR3 reads CASSTWGGRRISSYEQYF. The CDR3 DNA reads as TGTGCCAGCAGTACCTGGGGGGGGCGACGGATCAGCTCCTACGAGCAGTACTTC. Complete variable domain (other parts from reference TRBV28 and TRBJ2-7): DVKVTQSSRYLVKRTGEKVFLECVQDMDHENMFWYRQDPGLGLRLIYFSYDVKMKEKGDIPEGYSVSREKKERFSLILESASTNQTSMYLCASSTWGGRRISSYEQYFGPGTRLTVT.

This chain connects TRBV11-3 to TRBJ2-2, with D possibly TRBD1 on 6 matching bases. The germline CDR1 and CDR2 sequences are SGHNT and YENEEA. Trimming pared 1 base from V and 4 bases from J, leaving 16 bases between. CDR3 length: 17 amino acids. The CDR3 sequence is CASSLAASGDSTGELFF. The CDR3 DNA reads TGTGCCAGCAGCTTAGCCGCCTCAGGGGATAGCACCGGGGAGCTGTTTTTT. Variable domain in full (rest from reference TRBV11-3 and TRBJ2-2): EAGVVQSPRYKIIEKKQPVAFWCNPISGHNTLYWYLQNLGQGPELLIRYENEEAVDDSQLPKDRFSAERLKGVDSTLKIQPAELGDSAVYLCASSLAASGDSTGELFFGEGSRLTVL.

V and J are TRBV9 and TRBJ1-1; 9 bases map to TRBD1. The germline gives CDR1 SGDLS, CDR2 YYNGEE. The CDR3 totals 16 residues. Trimming cost V 6 bases and J 3 bases; bases outside gene matches: 12. This chain's CDR3 is CASNRMTTGGDTEAFF. CDR3 in DNA: TGTGCCAGCAACCGCATGACGACAGGGGGGGACACTGAAGCTTTCTTT.

This sequence joins TRBV11-2 and TRBJ2-1; D perhaps matches TRBD1 (5 bases). Germline assignment: CDR1 SGHAT and CDR2 FQNNGV. The V end lost 5 bases, the J end lost 12 bases, and 17 bases lay between the germline ends. The CDR3 is 13 residues long. CDR3: CASSPSPGMGQFF. CDR3 coding DNA: TGTGCCAGCAGCCCGTCCCCAGGGATGGGGCAGTTCTTC.

This clone occurred a few times. The rearrangement links TRBV6-1 to TRBJ2-2, with 9 positions matching TRBD2. Unmatched junction bases numbered 14, after V lost 2 bases and J lost 7 bases. Germline-derived CDR1 and CDR2 are MNHNS and SASEGT. The CDR3 runs to 18 residues. The CDR3 DNA reads as TGTGCCAGCAGTGAAACCCTAGCGGGGAGCCTCAGGGTCGGGGAGCTGTTTTTT. Its translation: CASSETLAGSLRVGELFF.

This chain joins TRBV19 and TRBJ2-7; D might be TRBD2 (5 bases). The CDR3 runs 14 residues. CDR1 LNHDA and CDR2 SQIVND come from the germline V gene (reference sequence). The ends were cut back, 2 bases at V and 3 bases at J, with 11 bases in the middle. CDR3 nucleotide sequence: TGTGCCAGTAGTATACAGAGGGTTGGCTACGAGCAGTACTTC. Translated: CASSIQRVGYEQYF.

The gene calls are TRBV5-8 and TRBJ2-3; 9 positions agree with TRBD2. The CDR3 sequence is 15 residues long. Germline V gene lookup returns CDR1 SGHTS and CDR2 YDEGEE. After removal of 5 bases from V and 3 bases from J, the junction contained 7 bases not matched to a gene. The CDR3 here is CASRRPTSGTDTQYF. DNA for the CDR3: TGTGCCAGCAGACGACCGACTAGCGGAACAGATACGCAGTATTTT.

The chain employs TRBV11-3 and TRBJ2-7; the match to TRBD2 covers 7 bases. Germline trimming cut 1 base from V and 3 bases from J; bases unmatched to any gene: 0. This CDR3 comprises 13 residues. In germline, CDR1 is SGHNT, CDR2 YENEEA. CDR3 sequence: CASSLGGGYEQYF. The CDR3 DNA follows: TGTGCCAGCAGCTTAGGGGGGGGCTACGAGCAGTACTTC.

This rearrangement joins TRBV7-8 to TRBJ2-7, with D possibly TRBD2 on 6 matching bases. The CDR3 loop spans 13 amino acids. From germline, CDR1 is SGHVS and CDR2 FQNEAQ. Trimming took off 5 bases at V and 1 base at J, with 9 bases between the two ends. CDR3: CASSPGTSYEQYF. The CDR3, as DNA: TGTGCCAGCAGCCCTGGGACTTCCTACGAGCAGTACTTC.